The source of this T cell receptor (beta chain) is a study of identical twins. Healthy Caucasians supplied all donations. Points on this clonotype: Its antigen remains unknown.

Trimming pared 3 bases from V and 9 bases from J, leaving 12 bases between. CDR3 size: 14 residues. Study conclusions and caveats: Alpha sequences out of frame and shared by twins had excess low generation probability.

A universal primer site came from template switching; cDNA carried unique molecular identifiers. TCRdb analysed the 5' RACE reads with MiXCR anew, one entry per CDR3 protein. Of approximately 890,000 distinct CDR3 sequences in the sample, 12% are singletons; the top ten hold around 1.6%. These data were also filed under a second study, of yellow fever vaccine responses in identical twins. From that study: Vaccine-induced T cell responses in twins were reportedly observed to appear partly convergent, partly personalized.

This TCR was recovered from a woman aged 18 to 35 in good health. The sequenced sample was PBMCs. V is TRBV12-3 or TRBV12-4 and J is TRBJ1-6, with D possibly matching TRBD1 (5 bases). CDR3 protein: CASSFAGPGSPLHF. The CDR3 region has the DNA TGTGCCAGCAGTTTCGCGGGGCCGGGTTCACCCCTCCACTTT.